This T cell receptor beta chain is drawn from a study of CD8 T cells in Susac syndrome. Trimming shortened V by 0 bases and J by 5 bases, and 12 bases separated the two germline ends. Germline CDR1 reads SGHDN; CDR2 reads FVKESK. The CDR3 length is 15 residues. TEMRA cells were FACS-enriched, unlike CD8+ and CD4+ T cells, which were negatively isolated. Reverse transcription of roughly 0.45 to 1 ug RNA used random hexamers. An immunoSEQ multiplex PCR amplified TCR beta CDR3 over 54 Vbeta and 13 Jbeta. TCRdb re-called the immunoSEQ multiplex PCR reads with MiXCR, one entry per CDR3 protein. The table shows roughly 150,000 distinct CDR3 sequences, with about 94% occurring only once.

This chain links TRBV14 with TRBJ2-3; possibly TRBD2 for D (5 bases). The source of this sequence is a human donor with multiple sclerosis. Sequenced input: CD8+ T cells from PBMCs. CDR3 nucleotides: TGTGCCAGCAGCCAAGAAGGAGGCCGGCGAGATACGCAGTATTTT. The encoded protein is CASSQEGGRRDTQYF.